Listed here is a single TCR beta chain. Germline CDR1 is SNHLY and CDR2 is FYNNEI. The V gene end was trimmed by 1 base and the J gene end by 4 bases; junction bases not matched to a gene: 5. The CDR3 runs to 15 residues. These data originate in a study of blood T cell repertoires in COVID-19. Study summary: COVID-19 samples collected from the United States, Italy and Spain covered acute and convalescent phases. PBMCs, B-cell-depleted T cells, or T cells were the source of the cDNA or gDNA that made up the material.

Original methodology: Amplification with reference gene primers provided the estimates of nucleated cell counts. Measured with immunoSEQ multiplex PCR; TCRdb has only the in-frame clones, and not every one. V, J and clone size derive from that table, while D and trimming were established from the DNA sequence. The sample yields some 44,000 clones, around nine tenths seen once. Source material: peripheral blood. The V and J genes are TRBV2 and TRBJ2-3; 7 bases agree with TRBD2. The sequence was collected from a human donor in a cohort sampled during active COVID-19. The CDR3 sequence is CASSEVGLAADTQYF. The DNA of the CDR3 is TGTGCCAGCAGTGAAGTAGGCCTAGCGGCAGATACGCAGTATTTT.